The sequence of this T cell receptor (beta chain) was determined in a study of chemoradiotherapy in HPV16-positive cancers. V dropped 0 bases and J dropped 1 base, with 4 bases sitting between them. Germline loops: CDR1 SGHTS, CDR2 YDEGEE. CDR3 length equals 14 residues. Measured with immunoSEQ multiplex PCR; TCRdb has only the in-frame clones, and not every one. The sample contains under 40,000 clones, about nine tenths of which appear only once. This clone was counted a few times. This chain links TRBV5-8 with TRBJ2-2; unclear D gene. The starting material was blood, obtained from a patient who underwent chemoradiotherapy. The sequence derives from a human donor with HPV-associated anogenital cancer. This CDR3 reads CASSLAQNTGELFF. CDR3 DNA sequence: TGTGCCAGCAGCTTGGCCCAGAACACCGGGGAGCTGTTTTTT.